This is a list of T cell receptor beta chains from one sample in a study of STAT3 mutations in large granular lymphocyte leukemia. Sequencing was performed with immunoSEQ multiplex PCR; in TCRdb, only in-frame clones are kept and a portion is missing. The sample lists about 8,600 clones; roughly nine tenths were seen once. Sequenced material: peripheral blood mononuclear cells. The receptors stem from an elderly man with T-cell large granular lymphocyte leukemia. Some clones in this sample may be carry-over from other donors' samples. Each CDR3 is given with its conserved first and last residue. The order of the fields is J gene, V gene, clone size, D gene, CDR3 DNA, CDR3 protein. The D gene is left open where the match is weak. Only part of the rows carry a size: once, few, many, or a class if the clone is expanded.

J gene: TRBJ1-6; V gene: TRBV18; clone size: few; D gene: NA; CDR3 DNA: TGTGCCAGCTCACCTTTGGGCGAGTCCAATTCACCCCTCCACTTT; CDR3 protein: CASSPLGESNSPLHF
J gene: TRBJ1-2; V gene: TRBV6-5; clone size: NA; D gene: NA; CDR3 DNA: TGTGCCAGCAGCCCGACAGTAGCTAACTATGGCTACACCTTC; CDR3 protein: CASSPTVANYGYTF
J gene: TRBJ2-1; V gene: TRBV4-1; clone size: NA; D gene: NA; CDR3 DNA: TGCGCCAGCAGCCAAGATAAAGCCTCGTTAGTTGATGAGCAGTTCTTC; CDR3 protein: CASSQDKASLVDEQFF
J gene: TRBJ2-5; V gene: TRBV29-1; clone size: NA; D gene: NA; CDR3 DNA: TGCAGCGTTACTGCGGGGTTCCAAGAGACCCAGTACTTC; CDR3 protein: CSVTAGFQETQYF
J gene: TRBJ1-4; V gene: TRBV9; clone size: NA; D gene: NA; CDR3 DNA: TGTGCCAGCAGTCCAACAGGGACACGGGGTGAAAAACTGTTTTTT; CDR3 protein: CASSPTGTRGEKLFF
J gene: TRBJ2-5; V gene: TRBV5-8; clone size: NA; D gene: TRBD2; CDR3 DNA: TGTGCCAGCAGCGTAGCGGGGGGACAACAAGAGACCCAGTACTTC; CDR3 protein: CASSVAGGQQETQYF
J gene: TRBJ2-3; V gene: TRBV4-3; clone size: NA; D gene: NA; CDR3 DNA: TGCGCCAGCAGCCAAGATGCCCAACGCACAGATACGCAGTATTTT; CDR3 protein: CASSQDAQRTDTQYF
J gene: TRBJ2-5; V gene: TRBV5-8; clone size: NA; D gene: NA; CDR3 DNA: TGTGCCAGCAGCGGGGGGCGGGTCGAGACCCAGTACTTC; CDR3 protein: CASSGGRVETQYF
J gene: TRBJ1-5; V gene: TRBV12-5; clone size: NA; D gene: NA; CDR3 DNA: TGTGCTAGTGGTTTGGAGGGGCCGCGTCAGCCCCAGCATTTT; CDR3 protein: CASGLEGPRQPQHF
J gene: TRBJ1-5; V gene: TRBV6-5; clone size: NA; D gene: NA; CDR3 DNA: TGTGCCAGCAGTGGGACCGCGAATCAGCCCCAGCATTTT; CDR3 protein: CASSGTANQPQHF
J gene: TRBJ2-2; V gene: TRBV7-9; clone size: NA; D gene: NA; CDR3 DNA: TGTGCCAGCAGCTTAGCAGGCACCGGGGAGCTGTTTTTT; CDR3 protein: CASSLAGTGELFF
J gene: TRBJ2-7; V gene: TRBV5-1; clone size: NA; D gene: TRBD2; CDR3 DNA: TGCGCCAGCAGCTTGGCCCCTAGCGGCTCCTACGAGCAGTACTTC; CDR3 protein: CASSLAPSGSYEQYF
J gene: TRBJ1-5; V gene: TRBV4-3; clone size: NA; D gene: NA; CDR3 DNA: TGCGCCAGCAGCCAAGATTGGGGGCAGACTCATCAGCCCCAGCATTTT; CDR3 protein: CASSQDWGQTHQPQHF
J gene: TRBJ1-2; V gene: TRBV5-4; clone size: NA; D gene: NA; CDR3 DNA: TGTGCCAGCAGCTTGGCAGGTACCTTAGGCTACACCTTC; CDR3 protein: CASSLAGTLGYTF
J gene: TRBJ2-2; V gene: TRBV29-1; clone size: NA; D gene: NA; CDR3 DNA: TGCAGCGTCAGGAACACCGGGGAGCTGTTTTTT; CDR3 protein: CSVRNTGELFF
J gene: TRBJ2-5; V gene: TRBV5-5; clone size: NA; D gene: TRBD1; CDR3 DNA: TGTGCCAGCCTTGCGACAGGGGGCGTGGAGACCCAGTACTTC; CDR3 protein: CASLATGGVETQYF
J gene: TRBJ2-2; V gene: TRBV5-1; clone size: NA; D gene: TRBD2; CDR3 DNA: TGCGCCAGCAGCAGGGGACTAGGCAGACTCGACGGGGAGCTGTTTTTT; CDR3 protein: CASSRGLGRLDGELFF
J gene: TRBJ2-5; V gene: TRBV6-5; clone size: NA; D gene: NA; CDR3 DNA: TGTGCCAGCAGTTTCACGACCGTACCTGGGGAGACCCAGTACTTC; CDR3 protein: CASSFTTVPGETQYF
J gene: TRBJ2-2; V gene: TRBV11-3; clone size: NA; D gene: NA; CDR3 DNA: TGTGCCAGCAGCTTAGTGGCCGGGAACACCGGGGAGCTGTTTTTT; CDR3 protein: CASSLVAGNTGELFF
J gene: TRBJ2-1; V gene: TRBV11-1; clone size: NA; D gene: NA; CDR3 DNA: TGTGCCAGCAGCTTTTGGCGGCTGAGCTCCTACAATGAGCAGTTCTTC; CDR3 protein: CASSFWRLSSYNEQFF